This T cell receptor (beta chain) was found in a study of CD8 T cells in ankylosing spondylitis. TCRdb redid the calling of the 5' RACE reads with MiXCR, one entry per CDR3 protein. Seen here are 100,000 to 150,000 distinct CDR3 sequences, roughly 13% observed once, and the top ten hold just under 3%. CDR3 length: 12 amino acids. Germline V lookup: CDR1 DFQATT, CDR2 SNEGSKA (reference sequence). V trimming: 4 bases; J trimming: 1 base; junction bases outside the gene matches: 1. Ten or more counts support this clonotype. The clonotype was recovered from a female donor with ankylosing spondylitis or in good health (not recorded which). Sequenced sample: blood, either unsorted or a sorted T cell fraction (not recorded which). The V gene is TRBV20-1, the J gene TRBJ2-7, with TRBD1 matching 7 bases. CDR3 in DNA: TGCAGTGCTAAGGGGGCTTCCTACGAGCAGTACTTC. It yields the protein CSAKGASYEQYF.